This record looks at one T cell receptor (beta chain) sequence and its context. The antigen is undetermined. TCRdb re-called the 5' RACE reads with MiXCR, one entry per CDR3 protein. The sample consists of about 340,000 distinct CDR3 sequences, around 15% of them appearing once. These data come from a study of CD8 T cells in ankylosing spondylitis. Study conclusions and caveats: In reactive arthritis synovial fluid and blood, some motif variants had been reported before. Peripheral blood held disease-linked clones only at relatively low frequency, and these were CD8+. For ankylosing spondylitis blood, a TCR beta motif of about 8 highly homologous variants appeared characteristic.

Specimen: blood, either unsorted or a sorted T cell fraction (not recorded which). The sequence derives from a male donor with ankylosing spondylitis or in good health (not recorded which).

This chain's CDR3 is CAWGPMANEQFF. The CDR3 bases are TGTGCCTGGGGCCCCATGGCAAATGAGCAGTTCTTC. V is TRBV30 and J is TRBJ2-1, with D hard to call. This CDR3 has 12 residues. Deletions cut 5 bases from V and 7 bases from J, with 12 bases between. CDR1 and CDR2 from the germline V gene are GTSNPN and SVGIG (reference sequence).